The 30 T cell receptor beta chains given below trace back to one sample, sequenced in a study of cytomegalovirus exposure and HLA in healthy donors (dated by TCRdb to the late 2010s). Preparation of the library involved the immunoSEQ multiplex PCR assay. A mixture of 60 forward primers for TCR Vbeta segments and 13 reverse primers for TCR Jbeta segments was used in the multiplex PCR. The source is immuneACCESS, and TCRdb retained only in-frame sequences with V and J called. Part of the clones is not carried over; for the studies checked, unresolved V genes explain less than half of this, and the remainder is unexplained. In all, the sample holds 180,000 or so clones, and about 79% of those were seen once. The ten largest make up 0.098% of the sample. The sequenced material came from PBMCs. The source of these receptors is a boy between 2 and 15 years old in good health and CMV-seronegative.

In its sample, this clone was seen a few times. The chain employs TRBV5-4 and TRBJ1-2; D might be TRBD1 (6 bases). The V gene's germline CDR1 is SGHNT and CDR2 YYREEE (reference sequence). The V and J ends lost 4 bases and 2 bases respectively, with 18 bases between them. The CDR3 is 16 residues long. The CDR3 bases are TGTGCCAGCAGCACCCGCCGAGGGGGGGACAACTATGGCTACACCTTC. Translation: CASSTRRGGDNYGYTF.

The CDR3 loop reads CASSRREKGDEQYF. The CDR3 nucleotides are TGTGCCAGCAGCCGCCGGGAAAAAGGTGACGAGCAGTACTTC. The V call is TRBV14, the J call TRBJ2-7; a weak D match, TRBD2 (5 bases). The germline gives CDR1 SGHDN, CDR2 FVKESK. CDR3 length: 14 amino acids. Between the trimmed V and J ends, which lost 4 bases and 5 bases, there was a span of 15 bases.

V usage is TRBV9 and J usage is TRBJ2-3; D is unresolved. The CDR3 sequence is 14 residues long. The V and J ends lost 0 bases and 4 bases respectively, with 9 bases between them. CDR1 is SGDLS and CDR2 is YYNGEE in the germline V gene. This CDR3 reads CASSVGSTADTQYF. In nucleotides, the CDR3 is TGTGCCAGCAGCGTAGGGAGCACGGCAGATACGCAGTATTTT.

The chain has TRBV6-1 and TRBJ1-5; D is uncertain. V lost 3 bases and J 3 bases, leaving 12 bases between the germline ends. The CDR3 has 15 amino acids. Per germline, CDR1 MNHNS and CDR2 SASEGT. CDR3 sequence (DNA): TGTGCCAGCAGTGACAGTCGAACCAACAATCAGCCCCAGCATTTT. Translating gives CASSDSRTNNQPQHF.

The genes are TRBV7-2 and TRBJ2-7; possible D gene TRBD1, 6 bases. Per the germline V gene, CDR1 is SGHTA and CDR2 is FQGNSA. CDR3 length equals 15 residues. V lost 2 bases, J lost 4 bases, and 15 bases lay in between. The DNA of the CDR3 is TGTGCCAGCAGCTTATGGGGGCACGGGTCGTACGAGCAGTACTTC. It translates to CASSLWGHGSYEQYF.

This clone has only a few counts. This rearrangement joins TRBV29-1 to TRBJ2-5; D may be TRBD2 (6 bases). Trimming took 0 bases from V and 4 from J, leaving 15 bases between them. CDR3 size: 15 residues. Germline V gives CDR1 SQVTM, CDR2 ANQGSEA. CDR3 coding DNA: TGCAGCGTTGAAGATCGGCCGGACGGGAGAGAGACCCAGTACTTC. Encoded protein: CSVEDRPDGRETQYF.

The chain has TRBV7-9 and TRBJ1-1; D unclear. The CDR3 runs 14 residues. Germline V gene data show CDR1 as SEHNR and CDR2 as FQNEAQ (reference sequence). Trimming cost V 8 bases and J 1 base, with 14 bases left between them. CDR3 DNA sequence: TGTGCCAGCGAAATTAGCTCGGGGAACACTGAAGCTTTCTTT. It codes for CASEISSGNTEAFF.

The CDR3 sequence: CATSRAGGPFAKNIQYF. CDR3 coding DNA: TGTGCCACCAGCAGAGCGGGGGGCCCCTTCGCCAAAAACATTCAGTACTTC. This rearrangement joins TRBV15 to TRBJ2-4; a weak D match, TRBD2 (7 bases). Germline CDR1 reads LNHNV; CDR2 reads YYDKDF (reference sequence). CDR3 length: 17 residues. With 1 base removed from V and 1 base from J, the gap between germline ends came to 14 bases.

This clone was recorded a few times. The chain links TRBV6-6 to TRBJ1-1; D is unresolved. CDR3 length: 12 residues. Deletions cut 8 bases from V and 3 bases from J, with 10 bases between. Germline CDR1 is MNHNY and CDR2 is SVGAGI (reference sequence). The DNA for the CDR3 is TGTGCCAGCTTGATGGCGGACACTGAAGCTTTCTTT. Residues: CASLMADTEAFF.

The chain couples TRBV13 to TRBJ2-3; D might be TRBD1 (6 bases). V was cut by 5 bases and J by 0 bases, with 18 bases left in between. Per germline, CDR1 PRHDT and CDR2 FYEKMQ (reference sequence). This CDR3 is 17 amino acids long. The CDR3 is CASSLKRGGTSTDTQYF. CDR3 DNA sequence: TGTGCCAGCAGCCTCAAGAGAGGGGGAACTAGCACAGATACGCAGTATTTT.

This clone was seen a few times. The rearrangement links TRBV7-9 to TRBJ2-3; TRBD2 aligns across 11 bases. CDR1 and CDR2 (germline): SEHNR, FQNEAQ (reference sequence). CDR3 length equals 16 residues. V lost 5 bases to trimming and J lost 4 bases; unmatched junction nucleotides: 8. The CDR3 loop is CASSLRLAGMPDTQYF. The CDR3 DNA reads as TGTGCCAGCAGCCTAAGACTAGCGGGGATGCCAGATACGCAGTATTTT.

Only a few counts were recorded for this clone. The V gene is TRBV21-1, the J gene TRBJ2-7; TRBD1 is the table's D call and was not checked against the DNA. TRBV21-1 is an annotated pseudogene. The CDR3 has 14 amino acids. The CDR3 coding sequence is TGTGCCAGCAGCGACCGGGACACCCTCTACGAGCAGTACTTC. It codes for CASSDRDTLYEQYF.

The chain couples TRBV5-4 to TRBJ2-2; D gene ambiguous. The germline CDR1 and CDR2 sequences are SGHNT and YYREEE (reference sequence). The CDR3 runs to 15 residues. The V end lost 7 bases, the J end lost 4 bases, and 17 bases lay between the germline ends. CDR3 sequence reads: CASALGTTRTGELFF. The CDR3 DNA follows: TGTGCCAGCGCCCTAGGTACGACGCGCACCGGGGAGCTGTTTTTT.

The chain has TRBV6-1 and TRBJ2-1; 12 bases are shared with TRBD1. The V gene's germline CDR1 is MNHNS and CDR2 SASEGT. This CDR3 region has 17 residues. Trimming took 4 bases from V and 4 from J; bases not matched to a gene: 8. This CDR3 reads CASSAPRDRGRYNEQFF. The CDR3 DNA reads as TGTGCCAGCAGTGCCCCCCGGGACAGGGGGCGATACAATGAGCAGTTCTTC.

In its sample, this clone was seen once. This chain uses TRBV18 with TRBJ2-3; possibly TRBD2 for D (5 bases). Germline V lookup: CDR1 KGHSH, CDR2 LQKENI. Trimming removed 3 bases from V and 4 bases from J, with 17 bases in between. There are 16 residues in the CDR3. CDR3 DNA sequence: TGTGCCAGCTCACCCCGGACTGGGCAGTTAGCAGATACGCAGTATTTT. It specifies CASSPRTGQLADTQYF.

The chain carries TRBV19 and TRBJ1-5, with D perhaps matching TRBD1 (5 bases). The germline V gene encodes CDR1 LNHDA and CDR2 SQIVND (reference sequence). The CDR3 totals 14 residues. Trimming removed 6 bases at V and 6 bases at J, with 15 bases between. CDR3 bases: TGTGCCAGTAGCGTAAGGATACAGGCTCAGCCCCAGCATTTT. Translating gives CASSVRIQAQPQHF.

The chain combines TRBV27 with TRBJ1-1; D call uncertain. CDR3 length equals 8 residues. CDR1 MNHEY and CDR2 SMNVEV come from the germline V gene (reference sequence). V lost 10 bases and J 11 bases, leaving 8 bases between the germline ends. CDR3 in amino acids: CATPPAFF. CDR3 nucleotide sequence: TGTGCCACCCCCCCGGCTTTCTTT.

This rearrangement joins TRBV11-2 to TRBJ1-2; 7 bases align to TRBD1. The germline V gene has CDR1 SGHAT and CDR2 FQNNGV. CDR3 length: 15 amino acids. The J segment lost 6 bases and the V segment lost 5 bases, leaving 12 bases of the junction unmatched. This chain's CDR3 is CASSLDYRGRHGYTF. CDR3 bases: TGTGCCAGCAGCCTCGATTACAGGGGCCGGCATGGCTACACCTTC.

The CDR3 loop is CAVSTSGGRDTQYF. In nucleotides, the CDR3 is TGTGCCGTTTCAACTAGCGGGGGGCGGGATACGCAGTATTTT. V gene TRBV12-1 combines with J gene TRBJ2-3; the table's D call, TRBD2, has no DNA check behind it. TRBV12-1 corresponds to a pseudogene. The CDR3 covers 14 residues.

The chain links TRBV5-1 to TRBJ2-1; D is perhaps TRBD2 (7 bases). V lost 1 base, J lost 10 bases, and 15 bases lay in between. The CDR3 length is 14 residues. Per germline, CDR1 SGHRS and CDR2 YFSETQ. CDR3 DNA sequence: TGCGCCAGCAGCTTGTCGGGGGGCCCTGGGGAGCAGTTCTTC. This codes for CASSLSGGPGEQFF. Filled out from reference TRBV5-1 and TRBJ2-1, the complete variable domain reads KAGVTQTPRYLIKTRGQQVTLSCSPISGHRSVSWYQQTPGQGLQFLFEYFSETQRNKGNFPGRFSGRQFSNSRSEMNVSTLELGDSALYLCASSLSGGPGEQFFGPGTRLTVL.

CDR3: CASSLRQGRGNTIYF. The CDR3 DNA sequence: TGTGCCAGCAGCTTACGGCAGGGGCGGGGAAACACCATATATTTT. The V call is TRBV11-2, the J call TRBJ1-3, with D perhaps matching TRBD1 (6 bases). This CDR3 region has 15 residues. Germline CDR1 is SGHAT and CDR2 is FQNNGV. V lost 2 bases and J 4 bases, leaving 12 bases between the germline ends.

The chain carries TRBV19 and TRBJ1-2; weak D call: TRBD1 (5 bases). Germline V gene sequence: CDR1 LNHDA, CDR2 SQIVND (reference sequence). The V gene lost 5 bases and the J gene lost 6 bases, with 13 bases spanning the gap. The CDR3 length is 13 residues. For the CDR3, the DNA is TGTGCCAGTAGTGCGGGGGAGTGGGATGGCTACACCTTC. Translated, it gives CASSAGEWDGYTF.

This chain links TRBV5-4 with TRBJ2-7; D is uncertain. This CDR3 contains 14 residues. CDR1 and CDR2 from the germline V gene are SGHNT and YYREEE (reference sequence). Between the trimmed V and J ends, which lost 2 bases and 1 base, there was a span of 10 bases. CDR3: CASSFESTSYEQYF. For the CDR3, the DNA is TGTGCCAGCAGCTTCGAGAGTACGTCCTACGAGCAGTACTTC.

This clone was seen more than once but under ten times. The chain is built from TRBV4-3 and TRBJ2-7; 13 nucleotides line up with TRBD2. The CDR3 has 16 residues. Trimming removed 6 bases from V and 7 bases from J; junction bases left unmatched: 12. The germline V gene encodes CDR1 LGHNA and CDR2 YSLEER. The CDR3 protein is CASSQWGLAGTGEQYF. CDR3 sequence (DNA): TGCGCCAGCAGTCAATGGGGACTAGCGGGGACAGGGGAGCAGTACTTC.

This clone is a singleton in its sample. The V and J genes are TRBV4-1 and TRBJ1-3; D unresolved. Trimming pared 3 bases from V and 8 bases from J, leaving 23 bases between. CDR3 size: 17 residues. Germline CDR1 MGHRA, CDR2 YSYEKL. The DNA for the CDR3 is TGCGCCAGCAGCCAGAAGTGGGCGGACTACCCCGGGGACACCATATATTTT. This codes for CASSQKWADYPGDTIYF.

The chain couples TRBV5-4 to TRBJ1-6; the D is unclear. The CDR3 length is 13 residues. The germline V gene encodes CDR1 SGHNT and CDR2 YYREEE (reference sequence). V gave up 0 bases and J gave up 7 bases, with 5 bases separating them. CDR3 nucleotide sequence: TGTGCCAGCAGCTTGGTCAGAAATTCACCCCTCCACTTT. This gives the protein CASSLVRNSPLHF.

V usage is TRBV11-2 and J usage is TRBJ2-7, with no clear D. This CDR3 has 15 amino acids. Trimming left V 4 bases short and J 0 bases short, with 13 bases between. The germline V gene encodes CDR1 SGHAT and CDR2 FQNNGV. The CDR3 protein is CASSSPPGASYEQYF. The DNA of the CDR3 is TGTGCCAGCAGCTCCCCACCAGGCGCCTCCTACGAGCAGTACTTC.

V and J are TRBV5-1 and TRBJ1-5; no reliable D call. The CDR3 is 17 amino acids. Germline CDR1 is SGHRS and CDR2 is YFSETQ. Trimming pared 4 bases from V and 2 bases from J, leaving 19 bases between. This CDR3 is CASSHIRENRRNQPQHF. The CDR3 DNA reads TGCGCCAGCAGCCATATCCGGGAGAATAGGCGCAATCAGCCCCAGCATTTT.

V usage is TRBV9 and J usage is TRBJ1-2; tentatively, D is TRBD1 (5 bases). Germline loops: CDR1 SGDLS, CDR2 YYNGEE. CDR3 length equals 15 residues. Trimming pared 4 bases from V and 2 bases from J, leaving 15 bases between. The CDR3 reads CASSPGRGGNYGYTF. DNA of the CDR3: TGTGCCAGCAGCCCTGGGAGGGGCGGCAACTATGGCTACACCTTC. Full variable domain (outside the CDR3, taken from reference TRBV9 and TRBJ1-2): DSGVTQTPKHLITATGQRVTLRCSPRSGDLSVYWYQQSLDQGLQFLIQYYNGEERAKGNILERFSAQQFPDLHSELNLSSLELGDSALYFCASSPGRGGNYGYTFGSGTRLTVV.

In its sample, this clone was seen a few times. The chain's CDR3 is CASSSVPNGGPVYEQYF. The DNA of the CDR3 is TGTGCCAGCAGCTCCGTCCCTAACGGGGGGCCCGTCTACGAGCAGTACTTC. The chain combines TRBV13 with TRBJ2-7; TRBD2 is a possible D gene (7 bases). The CDR3 has 17 amino acids. V was pared by 4 bases and J by 3 bases, with 22 bases between. The germline V gene encodes CDR1 PRHDT and CDR2 FYEKMQ (reference sequence).